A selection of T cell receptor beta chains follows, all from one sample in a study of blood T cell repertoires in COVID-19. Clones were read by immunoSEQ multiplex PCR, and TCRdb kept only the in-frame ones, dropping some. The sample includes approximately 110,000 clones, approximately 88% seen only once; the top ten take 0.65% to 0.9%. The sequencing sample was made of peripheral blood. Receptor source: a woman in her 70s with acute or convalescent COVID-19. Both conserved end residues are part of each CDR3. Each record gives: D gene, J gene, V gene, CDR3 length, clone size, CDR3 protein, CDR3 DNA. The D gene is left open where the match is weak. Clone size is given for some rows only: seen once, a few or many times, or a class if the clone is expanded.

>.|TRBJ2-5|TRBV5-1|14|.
CASSSQGGQETQYF
TGCGCCAGCAGCTCTCAGGGTGGTCAAGAGACCCAGTACTTC
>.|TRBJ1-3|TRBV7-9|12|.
CASSPESHTIYF
TGTGCCAGCAGCCCGGAGAGCCACACCATATATTTT
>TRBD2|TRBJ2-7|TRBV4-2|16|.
CASSQGTSGSSYEQYF
TGTGCCAGCAGCCAAGGGACTAGCGGGAGCTCCTACGAGCAGTACTTC
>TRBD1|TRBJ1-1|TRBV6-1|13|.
CASSELQGLTAFF
TGTGCCAGCAGTGAACTACAGGGGTTAACGGCTTTCTTT
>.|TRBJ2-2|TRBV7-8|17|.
CASSLSVHLANTGELFF
TGTGCCAGCAGCCTTAGTGTACACCTAGCGAACACCGGGGAGCTGTTTTTT
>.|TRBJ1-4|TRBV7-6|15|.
CASSQFDITNEKLFF
TGTGCCAGCAGCCAGTTCGACATAACTAATGAAAAACTGTTTTTT
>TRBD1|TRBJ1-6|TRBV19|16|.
CASYPGQGVKNSPLHF
TGTGCCAGTTACCCGGGACAGGGTGTAAAAAATTCACCCCTCCACTTT
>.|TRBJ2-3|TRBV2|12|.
CASSSDTDTQYF
TGTGCCAGCAGCAGTGACACAGATACGCAGTATTTT
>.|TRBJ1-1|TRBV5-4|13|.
CASSLKGGTEAFF
TGTGCCAGCAGCTTGAAGGGGGGGACTGAAGCTTTCTTT
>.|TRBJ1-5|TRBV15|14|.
CATSRGGGNQPQHF
TGTGCCACCAGCAGAGGGGGGGGCAATCAGCCCCAGCATTTT
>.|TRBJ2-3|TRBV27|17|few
CASSQAGVGLSTDTQYF
TGTGCCAGCAGTCAAGCCGGGGTGGGACTTAGCACAGATACGCAGTATTTT
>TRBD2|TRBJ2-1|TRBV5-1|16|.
CASSDSGQRGSDEQFF
TGCGCCAGCAGCGATAGCGGGCAGCGAGGATCCGATGAGCAGTTCTTC